The clone carrying this T cell receptor beta chain was seen only once. Its antigen is unidentified. The CDR3 consists of 14 residues. The germline V gene has CDR1 SNHLY and CDR2 FYNNEI. The V segment lost 3 bases and the J segment 5 bases; nucleotides outside the gene matches: 5. This specimen belongs to a study of identifying expanded T cells in peripheral blood. No infections or other immune events were documented during collection. Sequencing was performed with immunoSEQ multiplex PCR; in TCRdb, only in-frame clones are kept and a portion is missing. This table holds 70,000 to 95,000 clones, 70% to 90% found once. Broader study findings: About 1.2 clones differed between technical replicates, versus around 15 and 18 over time. Variance in clone template counts between roughly two-week samples significantly increased with total template count across all healthy donors.

The sequenced sample consisted of blood. The source is a person aged 18 to 75 in good health. The genes are TRBV2 and TRBJ1-2, with 8 bases matching TRBD1. This CDR3 is CASSEIRQGYGYTF. The CDR3 nucleotides are TGTGCCAGCAGTGAGATCCGACAGGGGTATGGCTACACCTTC.